The TCR beta chain under discussion was sequenced for a study of beta chain features in type 1 diabetes listed by TCRdb under 2018. Regarding the study in general: Mean age, gender distribution, total cell number and subset yield were not different between patients and healthy donors. A total of just under 110,000,000 sorted cells were examined across all samples, and RNA yield correlated strongly with the number of cells per subset. In the study, recently diagnosed type 1 diabetes patients and matched healthy donors were compared on the TCRB repertoires of their sorted circulating CD4+ T cell subsets. Regulatory and stem cell-like memory subsets were isolated from only 8 patients and about eight healthy donors, whereas naive and central memory subsets came from all 28 donors. Study-wide conclusions, independent of this receptor: Type 1 diabetes patients showed a moderate but significant shortening of TCRB CDR3 length in all four CD4+ subsets. Because the HLA sub-analyses included only small numbers of individuals, any influence of HLA type on TCRB rearrangement was left unresolved. Because cDNA was sequenced instead of genomic DNA, activated cells with high expression could be over-represented, although the groups did not differ in activation or CD3 levels. Naive, central memory and regulatory TCRB repertoires appeared more similar among patients than among healthy donors. Shorter templates might have been favored by PCR, but patient and control samples were amplified and corrected together, so both groups would have been affected equally by any skew. Fewer insertions and more nucleotide deletions at VDJ recombination sites were observed in patients with type 1 diabetes, implying thymic rearrangement abnormalities.

All of the isolated RNA was reverse transcribed with the High Capacity cDNA Reverse Transcription Kit, so expressed TCRB transcripts were sequenced. Naive, central memory and regulatory T cell samples underwent deep immunoSEQ sequencing, averaging about 3.5 million total reads per sample. Sorted cells were lysed in RLT buffer, and RNA was extracted using DNase-treated RNeasy Micro or Mini kits according to cell number. Each cell subset was processed separately to prevent cross-contamination, with patient and healthy donor samples processed together. The immunoSEQ multiplex PCR was used to amplify TCRB sequences from cDNA, generating 87-bp fragments that spanned the CDR3 region. The amplicons were sequenced using the Illumina HiSeq platform. The study's own analysis went as follows. PCR bias was computationally corrected using synthetic template baselines, reads within Hamming distance 2 were collapsed, and singletons that could not be merged were discarded. Reads were aligned to IMGT to assign V, D and J genes, CDR3 length, and insertions or deletions at six rearrangement sites. Within each subset, clonotype counts were normalized to the number of sorted cells before true diversity and Gini coefficients were calculated with the tcR R package. Repertoire sharing was quantified using the overlap coefficient calculated on TCRB nucleotide sequences. As stored in TCRdb, this immuneACCESS dataset retains in-frame rearrangements with V and J assigned. A fraction of the clones does not appear; measured against another copy, unresolved V genes explain less than half of the discrepancy, and the remainder lacks a known reason. That table gives V, J and clone size, and the DNA gave D and trimming. For this sample there are about 320,000 clones; around 15% appear just once. The biggest ten clones account for more than 6.5% of the sample.

A note on this clone: This receptor's antigen is unknown. Per-base qualities were not stored, and no clone one base away is much larger.

Each donor gave one peripheral blood draw, averaging approximately 110 mL, which was collected into heparinised tubes. Using a panel that included CD45RO, CCR7, CD25, CD127, CD95 and CD27, naive, central memory, regulatory and stem cell-like memory CD4+ T cells were sorted on a BD FACSAria II. Purity was above 98% for every sorted population. PBMCs were isolated immediately by Lymphoprep density gradient centrifugation and stained directly without culture. Samples were stained and sorted in pairs, with one healthy donor and one patient per experiment, so that batch effects were minimized. Counted from cysteine to phenylalanine, this CDR3 has 15 amino acids. Just CDR3 DNA is preserved here, 45 bases in frame from base 1. Looking up the germline V gene (reference sequence) yields CDR1 SEHNR and CDR2 FQNEAQ. Trimming accounts for 5 bases at V and 8 bases at J, while the number of junction bases matched to no gene is 14.

This chain is built from TRBV7-9 and TRBJ1-2; a stretch of 7 junction bases matches TRBD1. The sequenced sample consisted of central memory CD4+ T cells from blood. The receptor comes from a man between 25 and 39 years old in good health. In nucleotide form, the sequence is TGTGCCAGCAGCATTGAACAGGGGCGCCTGGGAGGCTACACCTTC. Translated, it gives CASSIEQGRLGGYTF.